This T cell receptor beta chain was identified during a study of neurological immune-mediated disorders. Study-wide findings and caveats: Patients with HTLV-1-associated myelopathy showed the most TCR clonal expansion. Those with multiple sclerosis showed the least, falling below healthy controls. One related-CDR3 cluster, identified by phylogenetic grouping, held the repertoires of 18 of 34 multiple sclerosis patients and was a possible signature.

The T cells used for sorted libraries numbered about a million, either CD4+ or CD8+. This clonotype was recorded many times. Its target is not known. The CDR3 runs 14 residues. Germline CDR1 reads SGHTA; CDR2 reads FQGNSA. Trimming cost V 5 bases and J 4 bases, with 12 bases left between them. The making of cDNA relied on 5'RACE with 10-nucleotide random UMIs. One entry per CDR3 protein results from TCRdb running MiXCR on the 5' RACE reads. The sample includes tens of thousands of distinct CDR3 sequences, under 5% seen only once; the top ten take approximately 1.8%. This sequence was found in a woman aged 35 to 49 with multiple sclerosis. The sequenced sample consisted of CD4+ T cells from blood. The chain combines TRBV7-2 with TRBJ1-5; possible D gene TRBD1, 6 bases. Here the CDR3 reads CASSRTAYNQPQHF. CDR3 bases: TGTGCCAGCAGCCGGACAGCATATAATCAGCCCCAGCATTTT.